These T cell receptor beta chains were read from a single sample in a study of CXCR3-negative and CXCR3-positive naive CD8 T cells. Each CDR3 protein gets one entry in TCRdb, which reprocessed the 5' RACE reads and gives no DNA. The table lists around 60,000 distinct CDR3 sequences. Material: naive CXCR3+ CD8+ T cells from blood. The receptors here all came from a human donor in good health. Some clones in this sample may be carry-over from other donors' samples. Both conserved end residues are part of each CDR3.

j_call v_call cdr3_aa
TRBJ1-1 TRBV12-3/TRBV12-4 CASSSGNTEAFF
TRBJ1-6 TRBV14 CASSHRGFGEPLHF
TRBJ1-6 TRBV3-1 CASSQDGGRSYNSPLHF
TRBJ1-5 TRBV27 CASSFEVNQPQHF
TRBJ2-1 TRBV28 CASTLGSSEAYNEQFF
TRBJ2-5 TRBV6-5 CASSSWTSGGEETQYF
TRBJ2-5 TRBV19 CASSSGTSLQTQYF
TRBJ2-3 TRBV23-1 CASSQSVGSTDTQYF
TRBJ2-1 TRBV12-3/TRBV12-4 CASSLLNPSYNEQFF
TRBJ1-2 TRBV28 CASSLLAGTYGYTF
TRBJ2-7 TRBV11-2 CASSSGFGTYEQYF
TRBJ2-1 TRBV21-1 CASGKDTSRQGSYNEQFF
TRBJ1-1 TRBV29-1 CSADRGAGSTEAFF
TRBJ1-2 TRBV12-3/TRBV12-4 CASSWGAEDYTF
TRBJ1-5 TRBV4-3 CTSSQDNGQPQHF
TRBJ2-7 TRBV21-1 CASSKGAGARHEQYF
TRBJ2-1 TRBV29-1 CSVAGDPRLSSYNEQFF